This is a list of T cell receptor delta chains from one sample in a study of DNA immune sequencing with unique molecular identifiers. TCRdb redid clone calling on the multiplex PCR reads using CATT. The data show 350 to 550 delta-chain clones, approximately 29% seen once. Source material: buffy coat blood. The receptors stem from a human donor in good health. The CDR3 runs from the conserved cysteine through the conserved F or W. A D gene is named only where the DNA matches it firmly. The size entry is marked missing in some rows and otherwise reads once, few, many or a size class.

>large|TRDV1|TRDJ1|-
TGTGCTCTTGGGATGCCCCCGGTATTCCTACTCTTTACTGGGGGCCCCCGGTGGGGTACCGATAAACTCATCTTT
CALGMPPVFLLFTGGPRWGTDKLIF
>-|TRDV2|TRDJ1|-
TGTGCCTGTGACTACTGGGATAAACTCATCTTT
CACDYWDKLIF
>-|TRDV2|TRDJ1|TRDD3
TGTGCCTGTGACTCCCTGAGTACTGGGGGATTAGTTCCGGGCGATAAACTCATCTTT
CACDSLSTGGLVPGDKLIF
>large|TRDV1|TRDJ1|TRDD3
TGTGCTCTTGGGGAAGGGTCGGCCCTCTTGTACTGGGGGCTCCCCTACACCGATAAACTCATCTTT
CALGEGSALLYWGLPYTDKLIF